This T cell receptor beta chain was identified in a study of identical twins. This clonotype was found a few times. Template switching added a universal primer site; cDNA carried unique molecular identifiers. From the 5' RACE reads, TCRdb called clonotypes with MiXCR, one entry per CDR3 protein. Among around 670,000 distinct CDR3 sequences listed, approximately 6.1% were seen once. This sequence originates from a man younger than 30 in good health. The specimen was naive T cells sorted from blood.

The CDR3 spells CASSPIGSGYGYTF. CDR3 coding DNA: TGTGCCAGCAGTCCCATTGGGTCGGGGTATGGCTACACCTTC. The chain links TRBV12-3 or TRBV12-4 to TRBJ1-2; D gene uncertain. The CDR3 loop spans 14 amino acids. Trimming removed 5 bases from V and 5 bases from J, with 15 bases in between.